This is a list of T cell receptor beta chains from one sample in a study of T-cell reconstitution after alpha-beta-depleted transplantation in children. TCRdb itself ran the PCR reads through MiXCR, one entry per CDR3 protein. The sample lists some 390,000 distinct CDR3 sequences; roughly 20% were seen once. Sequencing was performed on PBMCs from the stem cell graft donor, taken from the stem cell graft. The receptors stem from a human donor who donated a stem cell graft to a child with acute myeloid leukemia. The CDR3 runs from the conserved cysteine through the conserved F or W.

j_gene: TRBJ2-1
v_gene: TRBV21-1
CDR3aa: CASSKVARVPNEQFF

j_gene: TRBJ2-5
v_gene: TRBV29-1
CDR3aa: CSVVVTGTETQYF

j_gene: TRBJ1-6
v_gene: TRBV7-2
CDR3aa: CASSLLAGVSNSPLHF

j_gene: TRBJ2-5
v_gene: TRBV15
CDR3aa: CATSRDPGGGETQYF

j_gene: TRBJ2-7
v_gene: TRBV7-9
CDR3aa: CASSPVGLHNYEQYF

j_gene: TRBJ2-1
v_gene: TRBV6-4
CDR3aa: CASSDTAGDYNEQFF

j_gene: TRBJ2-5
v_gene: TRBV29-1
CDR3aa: CSGTRVSETQYF

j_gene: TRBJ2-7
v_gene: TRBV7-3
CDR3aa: CASSTQPGQVYEQYF

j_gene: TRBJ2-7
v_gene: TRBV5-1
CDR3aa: CASSLARMELVVGEQYF

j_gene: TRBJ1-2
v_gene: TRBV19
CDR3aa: CASSLNLDGTGGMAKTF

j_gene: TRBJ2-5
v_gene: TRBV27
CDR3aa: CASSLSIQAHGTQYF

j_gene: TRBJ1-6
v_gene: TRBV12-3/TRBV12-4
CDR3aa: CASSLGLNRNSPLHF

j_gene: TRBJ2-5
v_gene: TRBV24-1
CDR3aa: CATSDTGPGKETQYF

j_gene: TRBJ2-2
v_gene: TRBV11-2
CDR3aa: CASSFPMAGGNTGELFF

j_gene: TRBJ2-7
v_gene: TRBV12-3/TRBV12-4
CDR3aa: CASSRTAYEQYF

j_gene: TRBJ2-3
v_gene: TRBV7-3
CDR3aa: CASGPGTSGVTDTQYF

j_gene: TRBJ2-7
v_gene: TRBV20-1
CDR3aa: CSAFNPGQSLEQYF

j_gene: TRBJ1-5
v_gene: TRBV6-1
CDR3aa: CASSATGFSNQPQHF

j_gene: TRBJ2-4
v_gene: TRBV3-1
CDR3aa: CASSTTGGGGENIQYF

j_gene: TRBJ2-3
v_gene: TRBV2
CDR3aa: CASREGQGTTDTQYF

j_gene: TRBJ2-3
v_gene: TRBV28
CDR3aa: CASSRVAQYF

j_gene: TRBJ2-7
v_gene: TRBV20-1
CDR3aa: CSASPTRSYEQYF

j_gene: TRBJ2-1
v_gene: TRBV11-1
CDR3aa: CASSFSRYRASGLGSYNEQFF

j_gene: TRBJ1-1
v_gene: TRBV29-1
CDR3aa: CSAGRLGNTEAFF

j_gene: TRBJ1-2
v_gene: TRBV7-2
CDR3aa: CASSAGTGTHGYTF

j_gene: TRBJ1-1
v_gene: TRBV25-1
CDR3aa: CASSELTGGVTEAFF

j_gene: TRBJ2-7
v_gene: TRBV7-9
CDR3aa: CASSRHPYEQYF

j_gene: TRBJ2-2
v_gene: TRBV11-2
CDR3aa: CASTKLGEGRRELFF

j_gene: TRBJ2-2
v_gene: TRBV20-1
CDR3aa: CSARPLAGAQYGELFF

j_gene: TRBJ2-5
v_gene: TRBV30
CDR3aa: CAWSGDVETQYF

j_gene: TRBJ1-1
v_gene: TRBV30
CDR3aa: CAWSVKGNTEAFF

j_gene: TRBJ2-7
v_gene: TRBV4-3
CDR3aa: CASSQDLVAATYEQYF

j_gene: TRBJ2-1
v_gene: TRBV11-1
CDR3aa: CASSSGPTKGEQFF

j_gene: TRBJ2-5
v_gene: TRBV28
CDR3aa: CASRGGSGGETQYF

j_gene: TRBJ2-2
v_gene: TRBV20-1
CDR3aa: CSARDGQGGTGELFF

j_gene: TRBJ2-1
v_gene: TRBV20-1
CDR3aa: CSATKEYNEQFF

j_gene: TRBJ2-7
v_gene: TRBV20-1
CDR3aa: CSASQGARDEQYF

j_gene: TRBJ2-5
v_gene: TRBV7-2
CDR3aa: CASSVWETQYF

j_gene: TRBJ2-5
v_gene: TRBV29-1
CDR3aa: CSVEQGRRRETQYF

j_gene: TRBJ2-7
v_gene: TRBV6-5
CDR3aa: CASSYSLGHSTYEQYF

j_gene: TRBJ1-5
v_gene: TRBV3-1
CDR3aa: CASSPTGAGNQPQHF

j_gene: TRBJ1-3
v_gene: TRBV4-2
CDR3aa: CASSQDLVGTGNTIYF

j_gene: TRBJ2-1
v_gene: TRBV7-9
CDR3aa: CASSHPEGLGNEQFF

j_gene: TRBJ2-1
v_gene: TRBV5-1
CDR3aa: CASSLSGLAGEWGNEQFF

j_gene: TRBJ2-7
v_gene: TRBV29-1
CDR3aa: CSVGAGPNEQYF

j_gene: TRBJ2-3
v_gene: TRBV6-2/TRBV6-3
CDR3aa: CASRYPPLAETGTDTQYF

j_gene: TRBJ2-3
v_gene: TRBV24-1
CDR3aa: CATSDLEVDTDTQYF

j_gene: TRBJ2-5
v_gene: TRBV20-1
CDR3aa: CSVWPSHPSFQETQYF

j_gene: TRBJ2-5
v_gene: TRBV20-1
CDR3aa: CSARFMVGSRETQYF